One sample yielded the 18 T cell receptor beta chains listed below, sequenced in a study of human T cells and chemical hapten exposure. TCRdb re-called the RACE reads with MiXCR, one entry per CDR3 protein. The sample has approximately 320,000 distinct CDR3 sequences, 4.5% to 5.5% seen once. Time point in this sample: pre-sensitization, week 0. Treatment specified: therapeutic diphenylcyclopropenone sensitization with weekly scalp DPC. The sequencing used whole blood, collected in connection with sensitization to the hapten diphenylcyclopropenone (DPC). The origin of the receptors is a woman between 18 and 30 years old with alopecia areata. Some clones in this sample may be carry-over from other donors' samples.

This clonotype was seen at least ten times. The V gene is TRBV7-9, the J gene TRBJ1-2, with D perhaps matching TRBD1 (5 bases). Trimming pared 4 bases from V and 8 bases from J, leaving 8 bases between. CDR3 length: 11 residues. Germline assignment: CDR1 SEHNR and CDR2 FQNEAQ (reference sequence). As DNA, the CDR3 is TGTGCCAGCAGCTGGGACGGCGGCTACACCTTC. This gives the protein CASSWDGGYTF. The variable domain in full, completed from reference TRBV7-9 and TRBJ1-2, reads DTGVSQNPRHKITKRGQNVTFRCDPISEHNRLYWYRQTLGQGPEFLTYFQNEAQLEKSRLLSDRFSAERPKGSFSTLEIQRTEQGDSAMYLCASSWDGGYTFGSGTRLTVV.

This clonotype occurred a few times. This sequence joins TRBV2 and TRBJ2-3, with D possibly being TRBD2 (5 bases). Trimming took 2 bases from V and 5 from J, leaving 8 bases between them. CDR3 length: 13 residues. Germline V CDR1 and CDR2: SNHLY, FYNNEI. The CDR3 DNA sequence: TGTGCCAGCAGTGAACGGGGAATAGATACGCAGTATTTT. Its translation: CASSERGIDTQYF.

This rearrangement joins TRBV12-5 to TRBJ1-1, with D tentatively TRBD1 (6 bases). V was shortened by 1 base and J by 6 bases, with 15 bases between the two germline ends. In germline, CDR1 is LGHNT, CDR2 FRNRAP. The CDR3 covers 15 residues. The CDR3 bases are TGTGCTAGTGGTTTGGATATCACAGGGTTTGCTGAAGCTTTCTTT. It is translated as CASGLDITGFAEAFF.

This clonotype was detected ten times or more. The chain couples TRBV7-8 to TRBJ1-5; D call uncertain. Deletions cut 4 bases from V and 7 bases from J, with 11 bases between. This CDR3 has 13 residues. Germline CDR1 reads SGHVS; CDR2 reads FQNEAQ. CDR3 sequence reads: CASSSGREQPQHF. The CDR3 DNA is TGTGCCAGCAGCTCTGGGCGAGAACAGCCCCAGCATTTT. Looking up the rest from reference TRBV7-8 and TRBJ1-5 gives the full variable domain: GAGVSQSPRYKVAKRGQDVALRCDPISGHVSLFWYQQALGQGPEFLTYFQNEAQLDKSGLPSDRFFAERPEGSVSTLKIQRTQQEDSAVYLCASSSGREQPQHFGDGTRLSIL.

This clonotype was detected only a few times. The gene calls are TRBV12-3 or TRBV12-4 and TRBJ2-1; D possibly corresponds to TRBD1 (8 bases). The CDR3 is 15 amino acids. V lost 5 bases to trimming and J lost 6 bases, with 17 bases between them. The CDR3 loop is CASSPGQGGINEQFF. CDR3 nucleotides: TGTGCCAGCAGTCCCGGACAGGGAGGGATCAATGAGCAGTTCTTC.

There are many counts of this clonotype. The gene calls are TRBV12-3 or TRBV12-4 and TRBJ1-6; D is possibly TRBD1 (6 bases). The CDR3 has 14 amino acids. Deletions cut 6 bases from V and 7 bases from J, with 13 bases between. The CDR3 loop is CASSPTGRNSPLHF. The CDR3, as DNA: TGTGCCAGCAGCCCGACAGGTAGAAATTCACCCCTCCACTTT.

Ten or more counts support this clonotype. The chain carries TRBV6-4 and TRBJ2-5, with D possibly being TRBD2 (6 bases). Trimming took 5 bases from V and 7 from J, leaving 17 bases between them. The CDR3 spans 14 residues. In germline, CDR1 is MRHNA, CDR2 SNTAGT. The CDR3 region is CASSKTRPKATQYF. CDR3 sequence (DNA): TGTGCCAGCAGTAAGACTAGGCCCAAGGCGACCCAGTACTTC.

This clonotype was recorded many times. This chain links TRBV20-1 with TRBJ2-7, with D perhaps TRBD1 (6 bases). The ends were cut back, 7 bases at V and 5 bases at J, with 21 bases in the middle. The CDR3 length is 14 residues. CDR1 is DFQATT, CDR2 SNEGSKA, per germline (reference sequence). In DNA, the CDR3 is TGCAGTGTCACCAAGCAGACAGGAAGTGACGAGCAGTACTTC. Protein product: CSVTKQTGSDEQYF.

To note about this clonotype: One end of the junction is discordant with germline, which a read error may explain. The chain has TRBV27 and TRBJ1-3, with 10 bases fitting TRBD1. CDR3 length equals 16 residues. Germline CDR1 reads MNHEY; CDR2 reads SMNVEV (reference sequence). In DNA, the CDR3 is TGTGCCAGCAGTGCCTATGGGACAGGGGAGGGAAACACCAAATATTTT. Amino acids: CASSAYGTGEGNTKYF.

This clonotype was seen more than once but under ten times. The V and J genes are TRBV7-9 and TRBJ2-7; maybe TRBD2 (5 bases). V gave up 5 bases and J gave up 7 bases, with 18 bases separating them. Germline CDR1 and CDR2: SEHNR and FQNEAQ (reference sequence). The CDR3 has 14 amino acids. As DNA, the CDR3 is TGTGCCAGCAGCCGGTTCATGAACCCGGGGGAGCAGTACTTC. As protein: CASSRFMNPGEQYF.

The table lists this clonotype with many counts. V and J are TRBV6-2 or TRBV6-3 and TRBJ2-3, with D possibly being TRBD2 (6 bases). Germline V gene data show CDR1 as MNHEY and CDR2 as SVGEGT. V dropped 6 bases and J dropped 3 bases, with 16 bases sitting between them. This CDR3 has 15 amino acids. Written as DNA, the CDR3 is TGTGCCAGCAGACGAGACTGGAGCGGGACAGATACGCAGTATTTT. It encodes CASRRDWSGTDTQYF.

This clonotype occurred many times. The chain combines TRBV5-1 with TRBJ1-1; weak D call: TRBD1 (6 bases). The germline V gene encodes CDR1 SGHRS and CDR2 YFSETQ. V gave up 0 bases and J gave up 3 bases, with 6 bases separating them. CDR3 length equals 13 residues. DNA of the CDR3: TGCGCCAGCAGCTTGGCAGGGGACACTGAAGCTTTCTTT. Its protein is CASSLAGDTEAFF.

This clonotype was detected only a few times. The chain is built from TRBV3-1 and TRBJ2-3, with D unresolved. Trimming pared 1 base from V and 0 bases from J, leaving 11 bases between. The CDR3 totals 16 residues. Germline values: CDR1 LGHDT, CDR2 YNNKEL (reference sequence). CDR3 in DNA: TGTGCCAGCAGCCAAGTCGTTGAAGACAGCACAGATACGCAGTATTTT. Translating gives CASSQVVEDSTDTQYF.

This clonotype was counted between two and nine times. The J gene is TRBJ1-4, the V gene TRBV29-1, with 8 bases fitting TRBD1. Germline CDR1 is SQVTM and CDR2 is ANQGSEA. This CDR3 has 16 amino acids. The CDR3 nucleotides are TGCAGTTGTACAGGGGGAAAAGATGGAACTAATGAAAAACTGTTTTTT. Amino acid sequence: CSCTGGKDGTNEKLFF.

This clonotype was observed at least ten times. V is TRBV4-2 and J is TRBJ2-7; no reliable D call. CDR3 length: 13 amino acids. V was trimmed by 0 bases and J by 5 bases, leaving 8 bases between them. The V gene's germline CDR1 is LGHNA and CDR2 YNFKEQ. The CDR3, as DNA: TGTGCCAGCAGCCAAGATCTTCCCAACGAGCAGTACTTC. As protein: CASSQDLPNEQYF.

This clonotype was recorded many times. The chain combines TRBV4-3 with TRBJ1-4; D is ambiguous. The CDR3 has 16 residues. In germline, CDR1 is LGHNA, CDR2 YSLEER. Trimming removed 0 bases at V and 4 bases at J, with 12 bases between. The CDR3 DNA reads as TGCGCCAGCAGCCAAGACGTGGCAGGCGATAATGAAAAACTGTTTTTT. Translation gives CASSQDVAGDNEKLFF.

This chain links TRBV12-3 or TRBV12-4 with TRBJ1-2; perhaps TRBD1 as D (5 bases). V lost 3 bases to trimming and J lost 4 bases, with 12 bases between them. The CDR3 runs 14 residues. Written as DNA, the CDR3 is TGTGCCAGCAGTTTGCCAGGGAGTGGCTATGGCTACACCTTC. Translating it yields CASSLPGSGYGYTF.

J is TRBJ2-7 and V is TRBV11-2; D not certain. The CDR3 has 19 amino acids. Germline-derived CDR1 and CDR2 are SGHAT and FQNNGV. V was trimmed by 1 base and J by 1 base, leaving 23 bases between them. The CDR3 DNA reads TGTGCCAGCAGCTTAGTCGGTGGACGGCCCGCTTCAATATCCTACGAGCAGTACTTC. Its protein product is CASSLVGGRPASISYEQYF.